Following are 12 T cell receptor beta chains from one sample sequenced in a study of cytomegalovirus exposure and HLA in healthy donors. TCRdb's copy holds only in-frame clones and misses some; the assay was immunoSEQ multiplex PCR. The sample contains a few hundred thousand clones, 90% of which appear only once. Sequencing was performed on PBMCs. These receptors came from a woman aged 25-40 years in good health and CMV-seronegative.

The chain is built from TRBV29-1 and TRBJ2-3; perhaps TRBD2 as D (5 bases). Trimming removed 7 bases at V and 4 bases at J, with 24 bases between. Germline V gene lookup returns CDR1 SQVTM and CDR2 ANQGSEA. CDR3 length: 16 amino acids. The CDR3 DNA sequence: TGCAGCGCCCAATATTTATCGGGATTTGGGGCAGATACGCAGTATTTT. Translating gives CSAQYLSGFGADTQYF.

The rearrangement joins TRBV6-5 to TRBJ1-2; D possibly corresponds to TRBD1 (5 bases). CDR1 is MNHEY and CDR2 is SVGAGI in the germline V gene. The CDR3 spans 14 residues. Trimming shortened V by 0 bases and J by 4 bases, and 9 bases separated the two germline ends. CDR3 protein: CASSYSPGPYGYTF. CDR3 nucleotide sequence: TGTGCCAGCAGTTACTCGCCGGGGCCCTATGGCTACACCTTC.

The rearrangement uses TRBV28 and TRBJ2-6; tentatively, D is TRBD1 or TRBD2 (5 bases each). This CDR3 comprises 16 residues. The germline V gene encodes CDR1 MDHEN and CDR2 SYDVKM. V was trimmed by 4 bases and J by 0 bases, leaving 10 bases between them. CDR3 nucleotide sequence: TGTGCCAGCAGTTCCACGGGGCTCTCTGGGGCCAACGTCCTGACTTTC. Amino acids: CASSSTGLSGANVLTF.

This chain connects TRBV6-5 to TRBJ2-7, with TRBD1 matching 10 bases. The germline gives CDR1 MNHEY, CDR2 SVGAGI. V lost 0 bases and J lost 0; bases outside the gene matches: 2. This CDR3 spans 16 amino acids. CDR3 in DNA: TGTGCCAGCAGTTACTCCGGACAGGGGGACTCCTACGAGCAGTACTTC. Encoded protein: CASSYSGQGDSYEQYF.

The chain recombines TRBV9 with TRBJ2-2; 15 bases map to TRBD2. The CDR3 is 20 amino acids. The V gene's germline CDR1 is SGDLS and CDR2 YYNGEE. V shed 4 bases and J 0 bases; nucleotides not matched to a gene: 10. The CDR3: CASSPSPGTSGRTNTGELFF. In DNA, the CDR3 is TGTGCCAGCAGCCCTAGTCCCGGGACTAGCGGGAGGACGAACACCGGGGAGCTGTTTTTT.

The gene calls are TRBV7-2 and TRBJ1-4; weak D call: TRBD1 (5 bases). The V end was cut by 1 base, the J end by 3 bases, with 9 bases between. Germline loops: CDR1 SGHTA, CDR2 FQGNSA. The CDR3 is 15 residues long. The CDR3 sequence is CASSLVWGSNEKLFF. The CDR3 coding sequence is TGTGCCAGCAGCTTAGTCTGGGGGTCTAATGAAAAACTGTTTTTT.

J is TRBJ1-1 and V is TRBV7-3; D unresolved. The CDR3 spans 16 residues. The germline V gene has CDR1 SGHTA and CDR2 FQGTGA. V was pared by 2 bases and J by 3 bases, with 16 bases between. The CDR3 region is CASSLRPSIGDTEAFF. The CDR3 DNA sequence: TGTGCCAGCAGCTTACGGCCCAGTATCGGGGACACTGAAGCTTTCTTT. Full variable domain (outside the CDR3, taken from reference TRBV7-3 and TRBJ1-1): GAGVSQTPSNKVTEKGKYVELRCDPISGHTALYWYRQSLGQGPEFLIYFQGTGAADDSGLPNDRFFAVRPEGSVSTLKIQRTERGDSAVYLCASSLRPSIGDTEAFFGQGTRLTVV.

Here the CDR3 reads CASSVGNPGGTDTQYF. The CDR3 DNA follows: TGTGCCAGCAGCGTAGGAAATCCAGGGGGCACAGATACGCAGTATTTT. This chain connects TRBV9 to TRBJ2-3; D perhaps matches TRBD1 (6 bases). CDR3 length equals 16 residues. Trimming stripped 0 bases from V and 1 base from J, with 12 bases between. Germline V gene sequence: CDR1 SGDLS, CDR2 YYNGEE. The full variable domain, rest sourced from reference TRBV9 and TRBJ2-3, is DSGVTQTPKHLITATGQRVTLRCSPRSGDLSVYWYQQSLDQGLQFLIQYYNGEERAKGNILERFSAQQFPDLHSELNLSSLELGDSALYFCASSVGNPGGTDTQYFGPGTRLTVL.

The DNA of the CDR3 is TGTGCCAGCAGCTTTGGACTAGCGGGGGGTTACAATGAGCAGTTCTTC. Translated: CASSFGLAGGYNEQFF. J is TRBJ2-1 and V is TRBV13; 14 bases are shared with TRBD2. CDR1 and CDR2 (germline): PRHDT, FYEKMQ (reference sequence). CDR3 length: 16 amino acids. Trimming at V came to 3 bases and at J to 4 bases, leaving 2 bases not matched to a gene.

This rearrangement joins TRBV6-5 to TRBJ1-1; the D gene is possibly TRBD1 (5 bases). V shed 2 bases and J shed 0 bases, with 13 bases lying between them. The CDR3 runs to 16 residues. Germline V CDR1 and CDR2: MNHEY, SVGAGI. CDR3 in DNA: TGTGCCAGCAGTTACGACAGCCCGCTAATGAACACTGAAGCTTTCTTT. Protein: CASSYDSPLMNTEAFF.

The chain has TRBV11-2 and TRBJ2-7; 11 bases are shared with TRBD2. Germline V gene sequence: CDR1 SGHAT, CDR2 FQNNGV. CDR3 length: 15 amino acids. V shed 3 bases and J 5 bases; nucleotides not matched to a gene: 6. CDR3 sequence (DNA): TGTGCCAGCAGCTTTCTACTAGCGGGAGAAGACGAGCAGTACTTC. Amino acids: CASSFLLAGEDEQYF. Drawing the rest from reference TRBV11-2 and TRBJ2-7, the complete variable domain is EAGVAQSPRYKIIEKRQSVAFWCNPISGHATLYWYQQILGQGPKLLIQFQNNGVVDDSQLPKDRFSAERLKGVDSTLKIQPAKLEDSAVYLCASSFLLAGEDEQYFGPGTRLTVT.

This chain uses TRBV18 with TRBJ2-6, with 8 bases aligning to TRBD1. This CDR3 has 17 residues. The germline V gene encodes CDR1 KGHSH and CDR2 LQKENI. J gave up 0 bases and V 5 bases, and 6 bases lay outside the gene matches. The CDR3 reads CASSKGQAHSGANVLTF. The CDR3 coding sequence is TGTGCCAGCTCAAAGGGACAGGCCCACTCTGGGGCCAACGTCCTGACTTTC. Filled out from reference TRBV18 and TRBJ2-6, the complete variable domain reads NAGVMQNPRHLVRRRGQEARLRCSPMKGHSHVYWYRQLPEEGLKFMVYLQKENIIDESGMPKERFSAEFPKEGPSILRIQQVVRGDSAAYFCASSKGQAHSGANVLTFGAGSRLTVL.